This entry describes one T cell receptor beta chain. Its specificity is not known. The data were taken from a study of T cells after yellow fever vaccination. Study-level points and caveats: Among all clonotypes, a small share was observed in both CD4 and CD8 compartments. Abundant clonotypes (contaminants from the bulk population) could be present in FACS-sorted repertoires. Faster peaking, at day 5 versus 15, marked a secondary response that was weaker.

The study made its TCR cDNA through 5'RACE template switching. That step introduced a universal primer site along with UMIs. TCRdb re-called the 5' RACE reads with MiXCR, one entry per CDR3 protein. The sample lists 610,000 or so distinct CDR3 sequences, 9% to 15% occurring once. The sequencing used PBMCs, collected on the day of the yellow fever booster vaccination. This receptor was obtained from a man under 40 who received the YFV17D yellow fever vaccine.

The CDR3 coding sequence is TGTGCCAGCAGCTCGAGACTAGCGGGAACCCAAGAGACAGATACGCAGTATTTT. Protein product: CASSSRLAGTQETDTQYF. V is TRBV13 and J is TRBJ2-3; 11 positions match TRBD2. J lost 3 bases, V lost 4 bases, and 12 bases had no gene match. The CDR3 spans 18 residues. The germline gives CDR1 PRHDT, CDR2 FYEKMQ (reference sequence). The full variable domain, in which reference TRBV13 and TRBJ2-3 provide the parts outside the CDR3, is AAGVIQSPRHLIKEKRETATLKCYPIPRHDTVYWYQQGPGQDPQFLISFYEKMQSDKGSIPDRFSAQQFSDYHSELNMSSLELGDSALYFCASSSRLAGTQETDTQYFGPGTRLTVL.